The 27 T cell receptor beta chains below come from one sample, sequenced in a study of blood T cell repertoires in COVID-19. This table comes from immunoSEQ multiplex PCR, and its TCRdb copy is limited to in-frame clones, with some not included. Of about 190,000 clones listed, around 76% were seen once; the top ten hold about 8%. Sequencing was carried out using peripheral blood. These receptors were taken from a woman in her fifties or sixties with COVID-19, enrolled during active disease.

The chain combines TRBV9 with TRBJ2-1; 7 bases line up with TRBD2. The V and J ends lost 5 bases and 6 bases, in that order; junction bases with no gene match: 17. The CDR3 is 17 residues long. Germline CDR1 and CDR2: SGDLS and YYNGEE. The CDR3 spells CASSVSTGTTYTNEQFF. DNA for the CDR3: TGTGCCAGCAGTGTATCTACCGGGACTACTTATACCAATGAGCAGTTCTTC.

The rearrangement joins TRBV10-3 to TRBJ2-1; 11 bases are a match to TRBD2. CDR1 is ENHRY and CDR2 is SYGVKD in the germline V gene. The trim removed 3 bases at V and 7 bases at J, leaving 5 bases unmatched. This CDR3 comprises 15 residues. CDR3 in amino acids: CAISDGSGGANEQFF. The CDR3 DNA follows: TGTGCCATCAGTGACGGTAGCGGGGGGGCGAATGAGCAGTTCTTC.

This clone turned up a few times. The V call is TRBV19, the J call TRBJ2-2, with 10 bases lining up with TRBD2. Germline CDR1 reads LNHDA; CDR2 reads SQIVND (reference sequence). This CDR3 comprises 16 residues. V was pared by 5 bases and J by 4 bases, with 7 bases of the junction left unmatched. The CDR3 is CASSQQSGRGTGELFF. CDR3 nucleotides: TGTGCCAGTAGTCAACAAAGCGGGAGGGGCACCGGGGAGCTGTTTTTT.

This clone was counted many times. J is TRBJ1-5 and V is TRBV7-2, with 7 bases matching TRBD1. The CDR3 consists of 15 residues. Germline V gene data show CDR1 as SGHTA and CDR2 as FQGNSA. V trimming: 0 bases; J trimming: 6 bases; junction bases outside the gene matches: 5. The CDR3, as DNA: TGTGCCAGCAGCTTAGCAGGGGGCGCCAGTCAGCCCCAGCATTTT. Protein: CASSLAGGASQPQHF.

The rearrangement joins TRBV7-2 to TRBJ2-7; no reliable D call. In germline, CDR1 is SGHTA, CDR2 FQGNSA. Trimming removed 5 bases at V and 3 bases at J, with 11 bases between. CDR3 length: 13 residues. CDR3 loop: CASSPGPNYEQYF. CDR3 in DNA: TGTGCCAGCAGCCCAGGCCCTAACTACGAGCAGTACTTC.

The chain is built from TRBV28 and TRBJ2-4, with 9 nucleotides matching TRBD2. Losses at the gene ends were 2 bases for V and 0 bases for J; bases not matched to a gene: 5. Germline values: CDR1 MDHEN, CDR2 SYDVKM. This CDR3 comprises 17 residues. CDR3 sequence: CASSLRLAGLAKNIQYF. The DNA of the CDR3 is TGTGCCAGCAGTTTAAGGCTAGCGGGACTAGCCAAAAACATTCAGTACTTC.

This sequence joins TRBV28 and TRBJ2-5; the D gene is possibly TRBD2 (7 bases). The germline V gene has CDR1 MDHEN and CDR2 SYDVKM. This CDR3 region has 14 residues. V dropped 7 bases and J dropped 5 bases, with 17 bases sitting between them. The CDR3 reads CASTSRGPRETQYF. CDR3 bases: TGTGCCAGCACCTCGCGGGGGCCTCGGGAGACCCAGTACTTC.

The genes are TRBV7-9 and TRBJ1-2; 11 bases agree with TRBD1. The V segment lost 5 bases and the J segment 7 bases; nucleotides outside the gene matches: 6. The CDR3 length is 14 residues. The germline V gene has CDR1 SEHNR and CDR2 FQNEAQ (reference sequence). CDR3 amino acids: CASSRGQGVSGYTF. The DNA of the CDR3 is TGTGCCAGCAGCCGGGGACAGGGGGTTAGTGGCTACACCTTC.

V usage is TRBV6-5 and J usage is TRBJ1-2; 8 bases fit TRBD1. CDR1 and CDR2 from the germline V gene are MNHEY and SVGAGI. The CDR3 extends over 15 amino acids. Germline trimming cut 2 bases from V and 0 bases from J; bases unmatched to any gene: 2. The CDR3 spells CASSYQQGANYGYTF. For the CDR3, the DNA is TGTGCCAGCAGTTACCAACAGGGGGCTAACTATGGCTACACCTTC.

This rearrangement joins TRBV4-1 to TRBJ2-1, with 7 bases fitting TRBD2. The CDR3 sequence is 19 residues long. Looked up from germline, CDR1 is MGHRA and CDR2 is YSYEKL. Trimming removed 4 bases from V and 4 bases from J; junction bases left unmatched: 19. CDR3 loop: CASSPAGKRVGGLYNEQFF. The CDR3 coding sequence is TGCGCCAGCAGCCCAGCGGGGAAGCGGGTCGGGGGTTTATACAATGAGCAGTTCTTC.

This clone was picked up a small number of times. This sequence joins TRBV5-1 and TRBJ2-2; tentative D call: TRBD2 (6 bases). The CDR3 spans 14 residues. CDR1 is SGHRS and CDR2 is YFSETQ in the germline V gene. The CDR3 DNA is TGCGCAGAAAGGGGAGGAGCTGGGACCGGGGAGCTGTTTTTT. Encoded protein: CAERGGAGTGELFF. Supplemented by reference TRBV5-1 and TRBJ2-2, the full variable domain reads KAGVTQTPRYLIKTRGQQVTLSCSPISGHRSVSWYQQTPGQGLQFLFEYFSETQRNKGNFPGRFSGRQFSNSRSEMNVSTLELGDSALYLCAERGGAGTGELFFGEGSRLTVL.

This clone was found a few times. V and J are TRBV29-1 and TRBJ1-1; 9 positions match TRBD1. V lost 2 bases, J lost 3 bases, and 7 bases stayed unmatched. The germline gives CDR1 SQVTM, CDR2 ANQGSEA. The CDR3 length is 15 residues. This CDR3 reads CSVETLDRGHTEAFF. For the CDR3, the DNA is TGCAGCGTTGAAACCCTGGACAGGGGACACACTGAAGCTTTCTTT.

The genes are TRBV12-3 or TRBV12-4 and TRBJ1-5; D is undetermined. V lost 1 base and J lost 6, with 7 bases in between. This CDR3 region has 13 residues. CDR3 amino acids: CASSLGRRQPQHF. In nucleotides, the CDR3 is TGTGCCAGCAGTTTAGGGAGGCGTCAGCCCCAGCATTTT.

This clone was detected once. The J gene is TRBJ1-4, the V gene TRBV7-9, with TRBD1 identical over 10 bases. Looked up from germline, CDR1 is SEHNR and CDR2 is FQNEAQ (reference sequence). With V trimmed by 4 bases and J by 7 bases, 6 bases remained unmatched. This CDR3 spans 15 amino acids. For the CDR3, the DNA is TGTGCCAGCAGCTCCACCCGGGACAGGGGTGAAAAACTGTTTTTT. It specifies CASSSTRDRGEKLFF.

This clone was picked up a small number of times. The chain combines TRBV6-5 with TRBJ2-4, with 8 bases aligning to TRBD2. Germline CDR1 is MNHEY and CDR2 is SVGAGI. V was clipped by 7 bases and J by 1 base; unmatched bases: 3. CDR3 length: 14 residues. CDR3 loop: CASNTGGAKNIQYF. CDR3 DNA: TGTGCCAGCAATACGGGGGGGGCCAAAAACATTCAGTACTTC.

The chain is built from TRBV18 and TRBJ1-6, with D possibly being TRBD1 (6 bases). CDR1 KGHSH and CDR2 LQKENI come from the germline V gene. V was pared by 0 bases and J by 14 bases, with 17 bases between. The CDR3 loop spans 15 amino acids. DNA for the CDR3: TGTGCCAGCTCACCACCACAGGGTCAGGTGAGGGCCCTCCACTTT. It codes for CASSPPQGQVRALHF.

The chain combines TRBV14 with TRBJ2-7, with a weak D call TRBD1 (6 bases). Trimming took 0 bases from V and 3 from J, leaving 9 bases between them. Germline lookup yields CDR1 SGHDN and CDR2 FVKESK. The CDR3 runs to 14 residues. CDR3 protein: CASSQDLQGYEQYF. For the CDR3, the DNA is TGTGCCAGCAGCCAAGATTTACAGGGCTACGAGCAGTACTTC.

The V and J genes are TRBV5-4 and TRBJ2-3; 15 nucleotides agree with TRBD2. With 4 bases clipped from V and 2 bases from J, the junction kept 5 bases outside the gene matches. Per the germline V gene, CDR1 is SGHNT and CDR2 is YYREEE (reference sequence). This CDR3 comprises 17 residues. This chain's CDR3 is CASSGTSGGRDTDTQYF. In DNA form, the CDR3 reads TGTGCCAGCAGCGGGACTAGCGGGGGGAGGGACACAGATACGCAGTATTTT.

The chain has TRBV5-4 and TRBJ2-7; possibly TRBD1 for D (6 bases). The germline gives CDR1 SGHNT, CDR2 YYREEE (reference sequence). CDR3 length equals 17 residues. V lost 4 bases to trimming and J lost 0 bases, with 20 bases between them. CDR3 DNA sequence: TGTGCCAGCAGCCCTTACCGGGACACTCTCAGCTCCTACGAGCAGTACTTC. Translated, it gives CASSPYRDTLSSYEQYF. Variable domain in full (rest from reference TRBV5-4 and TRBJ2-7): ETGVTQSPTHLIKTRGQQVTLRCSSQSGHNTVSWYQQALGQGPQFIFQYYREEENGRGNFPPRFSGLQFPNYSSELNVNALELDDSALYLCASSPYRDTLSSYEQYFGPGTRLTVT.

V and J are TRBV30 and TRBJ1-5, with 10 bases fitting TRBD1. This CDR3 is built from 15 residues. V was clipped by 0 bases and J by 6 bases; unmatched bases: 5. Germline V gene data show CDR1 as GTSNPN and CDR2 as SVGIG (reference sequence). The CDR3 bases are TGTGCCTGGAGTGTACTGGGACAGGGGAGTCAGCCCCAGCATTTT. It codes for CAWSVLGQGSQPQHF. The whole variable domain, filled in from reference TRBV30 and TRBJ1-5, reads SQTIHQWPATLVQPVGSPLSLECTVEGTSNPNLYWYRQAAGRGLQLLFYSVGIGQISSEVPQNLSASRPQDRQFILSSKKLLLSDSGFYLCAWSVLGQGSQPQHFGDGTRLSIL.

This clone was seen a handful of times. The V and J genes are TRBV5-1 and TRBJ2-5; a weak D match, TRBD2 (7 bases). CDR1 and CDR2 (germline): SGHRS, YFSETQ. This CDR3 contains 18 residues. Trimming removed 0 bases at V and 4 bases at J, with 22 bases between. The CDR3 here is CASSLAGRGAGIVETQYF. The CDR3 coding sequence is TGCGCCAGCAGCTTGGCAGGCAGGGGAGCGGGGATCGTAGAGACCCAGTACTTC. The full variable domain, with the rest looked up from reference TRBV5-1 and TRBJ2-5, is KAGVTQTPRYLIKTRGQQVTLSCSPISGHRSVSWYQQTPGQGLQFLFEYFSETQRNKGNFPGRFSGRQFSNSRSEMNVSTLELGDSALYLCASSLAGRGAGIVETQYFGPGTRLLVL.

The CDR3 bases are TGTGCCAGCAGTGAAGTTTATCAGGGAATGGTGTTTTTT. Amino acid sequence: CASSEVYQGMVFF. The chain uses TRBV2 and TRBJ1-4, with D perhaps matching TRBD1 (5 bases). Per germline, CDR1 SNHLY and CDR2 FYNNEI. Trimming took off 1 base at V and 15 bases at J, with 15 bases between the two ends. The CDR3 is made up of 13 amino acids. The variable domain in full, with the rest retrieved from reference TRBV2 and TRBJ1-4, is EPEVTQTPSHQVTQMGQEVILRCVPISNHLYFYWYRQILGQKVEFLVSFYNNEISEKSEIFDDQFSVERPDGSNFTLKIRSTKLEDSAMYFCASSEVYQGMVFFGSGTQLSVL.

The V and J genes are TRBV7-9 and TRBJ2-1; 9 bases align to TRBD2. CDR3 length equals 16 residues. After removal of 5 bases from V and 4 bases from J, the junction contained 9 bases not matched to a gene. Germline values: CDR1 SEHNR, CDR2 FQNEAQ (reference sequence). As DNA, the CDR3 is TGTGCCAGCAGCAAACCCCGCGGGGGGGATTACAATGAGCAGTTCTTC. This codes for CASSKPRGGDYNEQFF.

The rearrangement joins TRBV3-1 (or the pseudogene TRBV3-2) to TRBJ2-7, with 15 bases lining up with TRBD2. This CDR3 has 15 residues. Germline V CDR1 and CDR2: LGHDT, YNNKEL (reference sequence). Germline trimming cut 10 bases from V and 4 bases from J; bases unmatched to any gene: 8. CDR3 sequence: CATGLAGGNLYEQYF. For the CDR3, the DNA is TGTGCCACGGGACTAGCGGGAGGAAATTTATACGAGCAGTACTTC.

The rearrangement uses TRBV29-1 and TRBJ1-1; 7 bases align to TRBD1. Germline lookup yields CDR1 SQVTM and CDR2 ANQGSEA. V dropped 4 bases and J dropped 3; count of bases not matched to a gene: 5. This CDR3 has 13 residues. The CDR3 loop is CSVGQGGDTEAFF. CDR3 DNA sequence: TGCAGCGTTGGACAGGGTGGGGACACTGAAGCTTTCTTT.

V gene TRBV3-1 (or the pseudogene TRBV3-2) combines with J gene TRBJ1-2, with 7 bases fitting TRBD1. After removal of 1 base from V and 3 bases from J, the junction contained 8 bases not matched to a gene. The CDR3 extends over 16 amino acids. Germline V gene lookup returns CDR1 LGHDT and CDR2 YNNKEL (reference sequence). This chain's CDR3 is CASSQVIGGADYGYTF. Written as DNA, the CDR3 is TGTGCCAGCAGCCAAGTTATAGGGGGCGCGGACTATGGCTACACCTTC.

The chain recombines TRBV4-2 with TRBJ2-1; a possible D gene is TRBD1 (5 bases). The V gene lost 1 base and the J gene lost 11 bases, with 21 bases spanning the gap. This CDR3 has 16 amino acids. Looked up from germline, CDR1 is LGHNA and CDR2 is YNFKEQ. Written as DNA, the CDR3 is TGTGCCAGCAGCCAAGGCCCGCCGACAGAACCGTATCAGCAGTTCTTC. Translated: CASSQGPPTEPYQQFF.